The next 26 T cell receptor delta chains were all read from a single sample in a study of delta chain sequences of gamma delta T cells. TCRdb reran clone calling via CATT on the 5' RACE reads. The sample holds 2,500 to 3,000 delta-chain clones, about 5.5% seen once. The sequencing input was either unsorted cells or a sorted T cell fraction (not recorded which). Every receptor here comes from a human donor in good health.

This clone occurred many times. The CDR3 is CACDTLRTGGPSYTDKLIF. In nucleotides, the CDR3 is TGTGCCTGTGACACCCTCCGGACTGGGGGACCTTCGTACACCGATAAACTCATCTTT. This chain connects TRDV2 to TRDJ1, with 9 bases matching TRDD3. This CDR3 spans 19 amino acids. Germline loops: CDR1 GEAIGNYY, CDR2 EKD. V gave up 0 bases and J gave up 0 bases; unmatched junction bases: 13.

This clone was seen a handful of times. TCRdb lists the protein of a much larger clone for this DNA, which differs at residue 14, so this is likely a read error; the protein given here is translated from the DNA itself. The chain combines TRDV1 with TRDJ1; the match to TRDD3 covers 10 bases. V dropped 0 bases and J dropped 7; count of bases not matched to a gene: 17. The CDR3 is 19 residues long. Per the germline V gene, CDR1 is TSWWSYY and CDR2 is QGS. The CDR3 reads CALGELGFRSWGITLKLIF. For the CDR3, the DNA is TGTGCTCTTGGGGAACTAGGATTTCGGAGCTGGGGGATAACCCTTAAACTCATCTTT.

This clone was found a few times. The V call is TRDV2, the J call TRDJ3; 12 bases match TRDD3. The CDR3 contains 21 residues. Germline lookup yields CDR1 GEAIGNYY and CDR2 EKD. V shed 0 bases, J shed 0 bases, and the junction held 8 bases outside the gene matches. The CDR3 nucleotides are TGTGCCTGTGACACCGTGCTGGGGGATACGCTGAGCTCCTGGGACACCCGACAGATGTTTTTC. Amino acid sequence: CACDTVLGDTLSSWDTRQMFF.

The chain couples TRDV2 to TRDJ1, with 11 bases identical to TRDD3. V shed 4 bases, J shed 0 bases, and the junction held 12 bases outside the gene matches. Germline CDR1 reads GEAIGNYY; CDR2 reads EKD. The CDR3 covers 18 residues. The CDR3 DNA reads TGTGCCTGTGATTCTTTACTGGGGGATAGTGTGTACACCGATAAACTCATCTTT. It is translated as CACDSLLGDSVYTDKLIF.

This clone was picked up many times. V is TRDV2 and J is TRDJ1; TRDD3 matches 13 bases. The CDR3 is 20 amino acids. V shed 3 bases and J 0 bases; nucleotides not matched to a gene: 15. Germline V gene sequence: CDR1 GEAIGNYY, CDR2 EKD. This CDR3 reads CACDPLLGDTQSGYTDKLIF. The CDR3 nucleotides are TGTGCCTGTGACCCCTTACTGGGGGATACGCAAAGCGGGTACACCGATAAACTCATCTTT.

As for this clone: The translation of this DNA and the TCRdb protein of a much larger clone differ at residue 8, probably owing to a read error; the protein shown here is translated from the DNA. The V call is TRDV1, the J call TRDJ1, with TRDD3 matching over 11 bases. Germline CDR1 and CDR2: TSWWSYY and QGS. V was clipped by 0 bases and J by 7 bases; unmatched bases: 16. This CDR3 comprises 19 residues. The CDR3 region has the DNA TGTGCTCTTGGGGAACTAGGATTGCGGAGCTGGGGGATACCCCTTAAACTCATCTTT. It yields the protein CALGELGLRSWGIPLKLIF.

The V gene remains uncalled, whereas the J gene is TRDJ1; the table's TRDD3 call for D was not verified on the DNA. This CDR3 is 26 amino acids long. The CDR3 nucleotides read TGTTCTGCTCTTGGGGGGTTTCATTGTGCCTTCCTACGGGCCCAGTACTGGGCTCCACGTGCCCATGAACTCATCTTT. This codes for CSALGGFHCAFLRAQYWAPRAHELIF.

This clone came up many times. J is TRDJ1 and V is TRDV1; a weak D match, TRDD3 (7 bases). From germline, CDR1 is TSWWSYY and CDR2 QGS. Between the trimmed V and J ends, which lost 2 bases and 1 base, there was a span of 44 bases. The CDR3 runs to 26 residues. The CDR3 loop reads CALGEIRGLAERSYGLWGSATDKLIF. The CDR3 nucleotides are TGTGCTCTTGGGGAAATAAGGGGATTAGCGGAGAGATCCTACGGGCTCTGGGGGTCCGCCACCGATAAACTCATCTTT.

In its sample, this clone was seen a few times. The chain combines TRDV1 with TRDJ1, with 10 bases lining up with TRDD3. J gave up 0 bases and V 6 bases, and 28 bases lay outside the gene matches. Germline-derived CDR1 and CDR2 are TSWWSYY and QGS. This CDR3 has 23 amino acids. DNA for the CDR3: TGTGCTCTTGGACCCAGAAGGCTACGACTCTTACTGGGGGATCCCAAAGACACCGATAAACTCATCTTT. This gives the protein CALGPRRLRLLLGDPKDTDKLIF.

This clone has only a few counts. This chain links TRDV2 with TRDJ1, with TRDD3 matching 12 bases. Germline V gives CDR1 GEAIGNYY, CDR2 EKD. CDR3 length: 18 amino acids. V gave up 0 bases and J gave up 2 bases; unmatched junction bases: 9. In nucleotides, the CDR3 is TGTGCCTGTGACACCCTACTGGGGGATACAGTCCTGACCGATAAACTCATCTTT. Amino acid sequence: CACDTLLGDTVLTDKLIF.

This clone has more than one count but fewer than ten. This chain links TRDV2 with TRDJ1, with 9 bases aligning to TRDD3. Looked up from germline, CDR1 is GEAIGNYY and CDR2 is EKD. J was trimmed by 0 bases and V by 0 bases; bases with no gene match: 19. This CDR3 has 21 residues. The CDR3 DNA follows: TGTGCCTGTGACACCTTACCCGCAGGAGGTACTGGGGGACCAAACACCGATAAACTCATCTTT. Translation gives CACDTLPAGGTGGPNTDKLIF.

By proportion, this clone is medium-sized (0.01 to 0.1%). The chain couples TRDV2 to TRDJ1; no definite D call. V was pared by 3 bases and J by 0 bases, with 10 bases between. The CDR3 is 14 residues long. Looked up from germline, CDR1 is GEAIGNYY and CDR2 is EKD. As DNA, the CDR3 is TGTGCCTGTGACCTCCTCTCCAACACCGATAAACTCATCTTT. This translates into CACDLLSNTDKLIF.

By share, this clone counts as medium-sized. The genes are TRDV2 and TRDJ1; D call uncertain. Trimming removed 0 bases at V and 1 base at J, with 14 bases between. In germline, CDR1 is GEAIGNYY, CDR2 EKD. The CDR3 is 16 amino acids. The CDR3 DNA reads TGTGCCTGTGACACCCTTAACCCACGCCTCACCGATAAACTCATCTTT. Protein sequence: CACDTLNPRLTDKLIF.

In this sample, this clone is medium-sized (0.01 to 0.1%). CDR3 coding DNA: TGTGCTCTTGGGGAACCAGGCCTTTCGACCCTCCTGGGGGAGAGACCCGATAAACTCATCTTT. This encodes CALGEPGLSTLLGERPDKLIF. The chain combines TRDV1 with TRDJ1; 8 bases line up with TRDD3. Germline V gives CDR1 TSWWSYY, CDR2 QGS. The trim removed 1 base at V and 3 bases at J, leaving 22 bases unmatched. The CDR3 is 21 residues long.

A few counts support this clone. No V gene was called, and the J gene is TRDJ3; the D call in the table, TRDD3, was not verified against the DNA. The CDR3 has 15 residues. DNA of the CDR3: TGCAGTGTTTTGGTCTCTTGGGGGGACACCCGACAGATGTTTTTC. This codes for CSVLVSWGDTRQMFF.

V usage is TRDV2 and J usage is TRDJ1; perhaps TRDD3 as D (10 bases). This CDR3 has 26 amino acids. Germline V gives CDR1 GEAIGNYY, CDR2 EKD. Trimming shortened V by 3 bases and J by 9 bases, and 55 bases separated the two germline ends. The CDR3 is CACDLLGDCAFLRAQYWAPRAHELIF. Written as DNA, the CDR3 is TGTGCCTGTGACTTACTGGGGGATTGTGCCTTCCTACGGGCCCAGTACTGGGCTCCACGTGCCCATGAACTCATCTTT.

For the CDR3, the DNA is TGTGCCTGTGACATGCTGCCTGGGGCTTGGATGACACGAGATTTATTCTTATATCCTTGCGATAAACTCATCTTT. The encoded protein is CACDMLPGAWMTRDLFLYPCDKLIF. The chain recombines TRDV2 with TRDJ1; perhaps TRDD3 as D (6 bases). The CDR3 contains 25 residues. Looked up from germline, CDR1 is GEAIGNYY and CDR2 is EKD. V dropped 2 bases and J dropped 4 bases, with 46 bases sitting between them.

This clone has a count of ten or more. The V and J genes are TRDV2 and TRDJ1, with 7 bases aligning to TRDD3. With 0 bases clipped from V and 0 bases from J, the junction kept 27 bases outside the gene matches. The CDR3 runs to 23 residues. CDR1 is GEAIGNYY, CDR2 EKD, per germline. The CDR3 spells CACDTVPGVVVGVGYPNTDKLIF. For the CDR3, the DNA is TGTGCCTGTGACACCGTCCCGGGGGTCGTGGTCGGTGTGGGATACCCCAACACCGATAAACTCATCTTT.

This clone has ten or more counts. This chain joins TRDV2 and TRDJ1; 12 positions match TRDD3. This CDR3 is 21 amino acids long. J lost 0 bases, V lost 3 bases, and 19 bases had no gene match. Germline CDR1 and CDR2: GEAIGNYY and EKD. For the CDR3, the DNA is TGTGCCTGTGACTCCGTTGGCTTTGAACTGGGGGATACAAAGTACACCGATAAACTCATCTTT. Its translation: CACDSVGFELGDTKYTDKLIF.

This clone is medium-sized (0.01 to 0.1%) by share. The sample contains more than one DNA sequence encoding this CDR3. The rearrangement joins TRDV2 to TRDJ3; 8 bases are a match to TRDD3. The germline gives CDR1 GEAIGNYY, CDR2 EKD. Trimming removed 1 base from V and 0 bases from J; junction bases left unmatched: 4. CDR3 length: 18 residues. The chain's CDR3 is CACDTLGESSWDTRQMFF. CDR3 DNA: TGTGCCTGTGACACGCTGGGGGAGAGCTCCTGGGACACCCGACAGATGTTTTTC.

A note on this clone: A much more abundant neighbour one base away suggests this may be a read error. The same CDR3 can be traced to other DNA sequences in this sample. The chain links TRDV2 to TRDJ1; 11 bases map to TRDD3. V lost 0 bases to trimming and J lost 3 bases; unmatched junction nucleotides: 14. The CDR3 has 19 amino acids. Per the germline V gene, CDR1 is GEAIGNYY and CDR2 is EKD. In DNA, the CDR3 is TGTGCCTGTGACACCGTGGCACAAGGTGGGGGATACGTTGCCGATAAACTCATCTTT. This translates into CACDTVAQGGGYVADKLIF.

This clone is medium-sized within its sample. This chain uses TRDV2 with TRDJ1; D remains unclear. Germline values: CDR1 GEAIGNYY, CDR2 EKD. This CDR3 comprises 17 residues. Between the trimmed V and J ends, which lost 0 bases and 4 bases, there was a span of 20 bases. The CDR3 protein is CACDTVGGTRGVDKLIF. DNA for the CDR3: TGTGCCTGTGACACCGTAGGAGGTACGCGAGGGGTCGATAAACTCATCTTT.

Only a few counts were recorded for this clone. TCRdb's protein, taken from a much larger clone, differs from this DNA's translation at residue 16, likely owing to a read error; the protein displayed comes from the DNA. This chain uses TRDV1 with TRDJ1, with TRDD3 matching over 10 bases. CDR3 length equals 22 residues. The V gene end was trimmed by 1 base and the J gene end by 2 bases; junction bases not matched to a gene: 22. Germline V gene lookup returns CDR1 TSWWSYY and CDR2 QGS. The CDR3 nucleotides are TGTGCTCTTGGGGAACGGGCTCTTTCCTACGGGGGATACGGGAGGTGGACCGATAAACTCATCTTT. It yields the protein CALGERALSYGGYGRWTDKLIF.

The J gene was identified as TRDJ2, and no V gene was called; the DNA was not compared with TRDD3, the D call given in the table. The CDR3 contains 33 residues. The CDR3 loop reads CARFFSWGPLTGGDGKVFRNDACGSALTAQLFF. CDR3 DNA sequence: TGCGCTCGGTTTTTCTCTTGGGGGCCCTTAACTGGGGGAGACGGCAAGGTTTTTCGTAATGATGCCTGTGGTAGTGCTTTGACAGCACAACTCTTCTTT.

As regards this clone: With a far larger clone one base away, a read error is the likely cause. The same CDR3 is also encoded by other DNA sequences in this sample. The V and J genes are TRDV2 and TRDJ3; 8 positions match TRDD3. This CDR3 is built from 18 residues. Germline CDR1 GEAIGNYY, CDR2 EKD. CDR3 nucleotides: TGCGCCTGTGACCCGGCTGGGGGACCATCCTGGGACACCCGACAGATGTTTTTC. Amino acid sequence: CACDPAGGPSWDTRQMFF.

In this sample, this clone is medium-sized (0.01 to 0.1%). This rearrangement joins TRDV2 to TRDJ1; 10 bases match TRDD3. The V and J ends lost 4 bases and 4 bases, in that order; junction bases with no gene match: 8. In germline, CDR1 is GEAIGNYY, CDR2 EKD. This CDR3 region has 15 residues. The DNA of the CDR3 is TGTGCCTGTGATAGACTGGGGGATCGAATCGATAAACTCATCTTT. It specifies CACDRLGDRIDKLIF.